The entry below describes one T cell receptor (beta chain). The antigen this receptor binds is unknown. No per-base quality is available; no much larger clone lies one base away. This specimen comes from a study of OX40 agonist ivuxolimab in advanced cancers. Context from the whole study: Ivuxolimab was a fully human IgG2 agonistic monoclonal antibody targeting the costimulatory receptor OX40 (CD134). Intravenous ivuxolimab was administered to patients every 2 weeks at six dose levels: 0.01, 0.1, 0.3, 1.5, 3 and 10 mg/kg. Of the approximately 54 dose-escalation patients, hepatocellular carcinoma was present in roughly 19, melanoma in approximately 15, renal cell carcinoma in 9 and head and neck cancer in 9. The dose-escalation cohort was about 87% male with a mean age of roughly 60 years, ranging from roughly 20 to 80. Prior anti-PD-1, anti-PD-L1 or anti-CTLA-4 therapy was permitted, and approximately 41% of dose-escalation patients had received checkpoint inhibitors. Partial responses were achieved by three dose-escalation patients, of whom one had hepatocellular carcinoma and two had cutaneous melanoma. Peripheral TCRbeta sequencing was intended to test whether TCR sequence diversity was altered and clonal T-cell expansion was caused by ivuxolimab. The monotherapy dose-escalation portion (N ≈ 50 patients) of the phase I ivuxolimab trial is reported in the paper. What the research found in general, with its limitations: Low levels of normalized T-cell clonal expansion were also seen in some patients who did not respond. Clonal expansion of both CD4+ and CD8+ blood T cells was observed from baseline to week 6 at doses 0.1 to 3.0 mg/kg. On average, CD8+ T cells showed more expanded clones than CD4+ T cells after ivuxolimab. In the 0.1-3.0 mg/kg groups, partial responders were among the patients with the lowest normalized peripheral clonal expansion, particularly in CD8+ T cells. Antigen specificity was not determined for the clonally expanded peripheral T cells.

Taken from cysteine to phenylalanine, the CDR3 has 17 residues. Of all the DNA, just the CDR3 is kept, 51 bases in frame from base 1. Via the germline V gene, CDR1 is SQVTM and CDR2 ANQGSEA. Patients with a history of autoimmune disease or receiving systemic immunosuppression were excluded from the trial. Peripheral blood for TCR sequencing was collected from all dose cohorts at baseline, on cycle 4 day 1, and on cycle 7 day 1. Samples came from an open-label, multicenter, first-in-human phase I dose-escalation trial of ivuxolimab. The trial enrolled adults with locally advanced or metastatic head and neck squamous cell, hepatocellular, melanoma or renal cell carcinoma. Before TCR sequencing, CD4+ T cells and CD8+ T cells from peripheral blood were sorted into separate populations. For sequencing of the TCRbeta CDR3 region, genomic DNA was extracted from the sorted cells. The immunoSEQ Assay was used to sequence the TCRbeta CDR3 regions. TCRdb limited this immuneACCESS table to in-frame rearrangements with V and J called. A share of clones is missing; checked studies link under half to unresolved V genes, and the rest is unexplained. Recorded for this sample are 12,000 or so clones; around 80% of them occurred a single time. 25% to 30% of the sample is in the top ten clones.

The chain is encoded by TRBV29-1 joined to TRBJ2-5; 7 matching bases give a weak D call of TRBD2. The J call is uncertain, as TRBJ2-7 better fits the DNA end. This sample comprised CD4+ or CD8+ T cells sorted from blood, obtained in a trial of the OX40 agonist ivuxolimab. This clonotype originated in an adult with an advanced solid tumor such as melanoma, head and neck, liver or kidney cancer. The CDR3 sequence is CSVEDPRGGASPYEQYF. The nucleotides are TGCAGCGTTGAAGATCCGAGGGGGGGAGCGTCTCCCTACGAGCAGTACTTC.